This T cell receptor beta chain appears in the sequencing data of a study of PD-1 blockade in mismatch repair-deficient tumors. Study results and caveats: Tumor-resident clones, often undetectable pretreatment in blood, expanded then contracted after pembrolizumab.

Germline CDR1 LNHDA, CDR2 SQIVND (reference sequence). The V and J ends lost 4 bases and 2 bases respectively, with 8 bases between them. The CDR3 is 13 residues long. Repertoires were generated with immunoSEQ multiplex PCR, while TCRdb's copy carries only in-frame clones and drops some. The sample has more than 40,000 clones; 65% to 85% are singletons. A few counts support this clone. The antigen is undetermined. All patients were mismatch repair deficient, assessed by either PCR or immunohistochemistry. The TCR-sequenced patients were three responders to pembrolizumab. The material sequenced was peripheral blood, taken roughly 21 weeks after starting pembrolizumab. This sequence joins TRBV19 and TRBJ1-2; weak D call: TRBD1 (6 bases). This receptor was obtained from an adult with mismatch repair-deficient cancer. CDR3 bases: TGTGCCAGTAGTAAAGGGGGGAACTATGGCTACACCTTC. Translation gives CASSKGGNYGYTF.